The sequence of this T cell receptor (beta chain) was determined in a study of cytomegalovirus exposure and HLA in healthy donors. Study information: Findings of an earlier analysis included roughly 120 million unique TCR beta sequences from some 190 million T cells. General study results and limits: Earlier findings revealed that most TCR beta V segments proved productive either about 90% or about 30% of the time. The study carried out a later analysis of TCR beta sequences. It associated some 18,000 of them with specific HLA alleles at a false discovery rate of 0.05.

Between the trimmed V and J ends, which lost 5 bases and 1 base, there was a span of 11 bases. Germline V CDR1 and CDR2: SEHNR, FQNEAQ (reference sequence). The CDR3 totals 14 residues. PCR primers comprised 60 Vbeta and 13 Jbeta primers. Authors' methods: A later analysis tallied 80 million to 100 million unique TCR beta chains, around 10 million of them shared. TCRdb's copy holds only in-frame clones and misses some; the assay was immunoSEQ multiplex PCR. The V and J calls and clone size are taken from that table; D and trimming were inferred from the DNA. The table lists 110,000 or so clones, approximately 75% of them singletons. Comment on this clone: Antigen specificity is unknown.

The TCR comes from a man in his forties or fifties in good health and CMV-seronegative. Sequencing input: PBMCs. The V and J genes are TRBV7-9 and TRBJ1-1, with a weak D call TRBD1 (6 bases). CDR3 nucleotides: TGTGCCAGCAGCACCGGACAGACGAACACTGAAGCTTTCTTT. It yields the protein CASSTGQTNTEAFF.